This T cell receptor beta chain was found in a study of T cell responses to AZD1222 COVID-19 vaccine. This CDR3 comprises 11 residues. With 5 bases removed from V and 4 bases from J, the gap between germline ends came to 5 bases. Per the germline V gene, CDR1 is MNHEY and CDR2 is SVGEGT. Libraries were prepared by immunoSEQ multiplex PCR; TCRdb keeps only in-frame clonotypes and omits some of them. Here the sample spans approximately 150,000 clones, around 91% being singletons. Sequences were derived from peripheral blood, sampled 28 days after the second AZD1222 dose. This TCR came from an adult who received the AZD1222 COVID-19 vaccine. The chain employs TRBV6-2 or TRBV6-3 and TRBJ1-2, with D uncertain. The CDR3 is CASSLGYGYTF. The CDR3 DNA reads as TGTGCCAGCAGTCTGGGCTATGGCTACACCTTC.